The 21 T cell receptor beta chains below were found in one sample sequenced in a study of beta chain features in type 1 diabetes. The investigators reverse transcribed all of the isolated RNA, so they sequenced expressed TCRB transcripts. Sequencing used immunoSEQ multiplex PCR; TCRdb keeps in-frame clones, though not all of them. The profile shows roughly 250,000 clones, 68% of them singletons. The specimen sequenced was naive CD4+ T cells from blood. The receptors were sampled from a man aged 25 to 40 in good health.

The chain uses TRBV28 and TRBJ2-5; 8 positions agree with TRBD1. CDR3 length: 13 amino acids. The V gene's germline CDR1 is MDHEN and CDR2 SYDVKM. J was trimmed by 1 base and V by 10 bases; bases with no gene match: 5. The CDR3 protein is CATRTGPQETQYF. DNA for the CDR3: TGTGCCACCCGGACAGGGCCCCAAGAGACCCAGTACTTC.

The CDR3 sequence: CSAIRPGTDTQYF. CDR3 bases: TGCAGCGCCATTCGACCCGGCACAGATACGCAGTATTTT. The chain has TRBV29-1 and TRBJ2-3; unclear D gene. Trimming took off 7 bases at V and 1 base at J, with 12 bases between the two ends. Germline CDR1 and CDR2: SQVTM and ANQGSEA. This CDR3 has 13 amino acids.

On this clone itself: Other nucleotide sequences in the sample specify the same CDR3. The chain is built from TRBV7-2 and TRBJ2-1; 10 bases match TRBD2. Germline V gene sequence: CDR1 SGHTA, CDR2 FQGNSA. V lost 4 bases to trimming and J lost 1 base; unmatched junction nucleotides: 1. CDR3 length: 15 amino acids. CDR3 DNA: TGTGCCAGCAGCTCTAGCGGGGGATCCTACAATGAGCAGTTCTTC. Protein sequence: CASSSSGGSYNEQFF.

The table lists this clone with a few counts. The chain uses TRBV10-3 and TRBJ2-1; 8 bases align to TRBD1. J was trimmed by 7 bases and V by 5 bases; bases with no gene match: 10. This CDR3 spans 15 amino acids. Germline-derived CDR1 and CDR2 are ENHRY and SYGVKD. CDR3: CAISLGQGGGNEQFF. The CDR3 coding sequence is TGTGCCATCAGTTTAGGACAGGGAGGAGGAAATGAGCAGTTCTTC.

The chain employs TRBV5-1 and TRBJ2-7, with 10 bases fitting TRBD1. The CDR3 is 13 amino acids. The ends lost 7 bases at V and 5 bases at J; junction bases unmatched: 6. CDR1 is SGHRS, CDR2 YFSETQ, per germline. CDR3 DNA sequence: TGCGCCAGCTGGGGACAGGGGTTCAACGAGCAGTACTTC. Residues: CASWGQGFNEQYF.

The chain is built from TRBV15 and TRBJ2-7; possible D gene TRBD2, 5 bases. Trimming pared 2 bases from V and 0 bases from J, leaving 17 bases between. Germline lookup yields CDR1 LNHNV and CDR2 YYDKDF (reference sequence). This CDR3 has 17 amino acids. CDR3 sequence: CATSRSGKTASSYEQYF. The DNA of the CDR3 is TGTGCCACCAGCAGATCCGGGAAGACGGCCAGCTCCTACGAGCAGTACTTC.

The CDR3 loop is CASSRDYTYEQYF. CDR3 coding DNA: TGTGCCAGCAGTCGGGACTACACCTACGAGCAGTACTTC. The chain uses TRBV11-2 and TRBJ2-7; 7 bases are a match to TRBD2. The CDR3 totals 13 residues. After removal of 6 bases from V and 2 bases from J, the junction contained 4 bases not matched to a gene. Germline V CDR1 and CDR2: SGHAT, FQNNGV.

The V and J genes are TRBV25-1 and TRBJ1-1, with TRBD1 matching 7 bases. CDR1 MGHDK and CDR2 SYGVNS come from the germline V gene. V lost 1 base and J lost 3; bases outside the gene matches: 5. CDR3 length equals 15 residues. CDR3 loop: CASSESGTAYTEAFF. In nucleotides, the CDR3 is TGTGCCAGCAGTGAATCCGGGACAGCCTACACTGAAGCTTTCTTT.

The table lists this clone with a few counts. The rearrangement uses TRBV30 and TRBJ1-5, with unresolved D. Between the trimmed V and J ends, which lost 6 bases and 3 bases, there was a span of 6 bases. Germline CDR1 is GTSNPN and CDR2 is SVGIG (reference sequence). The CDR3 length is 11 residues. DNA of the CDR3: TGTGCCTGTACCCTCAATCAGCCCCAGCATTTT. It encodes CACTLNQPQHF.

The chain links TRBV7-9 to TRBJ2-1; D ambiguous. V lost 0 bases to trimming and J lost 7 bases, with 7 bases between them. The germline V gene has CDR1 SEHNR and CDR2 FQNEAQ (reference sequence). The CDR3 sequence is 13 residues long. The CDR3 loop is CASSLAGWNEQFF. The CDR3 nucleotides read TGTGCCAGCAGCTTAGCGGGGTGGAATGAGCAGTTCTTC.

The chain links TRBV6-5 to TRBJ1-6, with D uncertain. This CDR3 has 12 amino acids. Germline CDR1 and CDR2: MNHEY and SVGAGI. The V and J ends lost 6 bases and 10 bases respectively, with 10 bases between them. The CDR3 sequence is CASRTTVSPLHF. DNA for the CDR3: TGTGCCAGCAGGACCACGGTGTCACCCCTCCACTTT.

The rearrangement links TRBV10-3 to TRBJ2-3; no definite D call. Germline loops: CDR1 ENHRY, CDR2 SYGVKD. This CDR3 contains 12 residues. V was trimmed by 2 bases and J by 6 bases, leaving 6 bases between them. Here the CDR3 reads CAISEGDDTQYF. As DNA, the CDR3 is TGTGCCATCAGTGAGGGAGACGATACGCAGTATTTT.

This rearrangement joins TRBV14 to TRBJ2-3; D is perhaps TRBD2 (5 bases). This CDR3 is 12 amino acids long. Germline V gene sequence: CDR1 SGHDN, CDR2 FVKESK. V was trimmed by 7 bases and J by 11 bases, leaving 16 bases between them. The CDR3 DNA is TGTGCCAGCAAACTTCCCGGGGAACGGCAGTATTTT. Translated: CASKLPGERQYF.

The rearrangement uses TRBV30 and TRBJ1-2; possible D gene TRBD1, 6 bases. The CDR3 runs to 13 residues. Germline values: CDR1 GTSNPN, CDR2 SVGIG (reference sequence). Deletions cut 2 bases from V and 7 bases from J, with 14 bases between. This chain's CDR3 is CAWSRGAQLGYTF. The CDR3 region has the DNA TGTGCCTGGAGTAGGGGGGCGCAACTTGGCTACACCTTC.

CDR3 sequence reads: CASSRAGEHTDTQYF. CDR3 coding DNA: TGTGCCAGCAGTCGAGCGGGAGAGCACACAGATACGCAGTATTTT. The chain uses TRBV7-9 and TRBJ2-3; 8 positions agree with TRBD2. The CDR3 runs 15 residues. Germline CDR1 and CDR2: SEHNR and FQNEAQ (reference sequence). V lost 6 bases to trimming and J lost 2 bases; unmatched junction nucleotides: 7.

The chain uses TRBV5-4 and TRBJ1-1, with 7 bases that match TRBD1. The CDR3 runs to 13 residues. Trimming removed 4 bases from V and 5 bases from J; junction bases left unmatched: 5. CDR1 SGHNT and CDR2 YYREEE come from the germline V gene (reference sequence). The CDR3 sequence is CASSPTGSTEAFF. CDR3 nucleotide sequence: TGTGCCAGCAGCCCGACAGGGAGTACTGAAGCTTTCTTT.

The CDR3 DNA is TGTGCCTGGAGTCCGGGACAGTTTAACCTGAACACTGAAGCTTTCTTT. It codes for CAWSPGQFNLNTEAFF. The J gene is TRBJ1-1, the V gene TRBV30, with TRBD1 identical over 7 bases. V lost 2 bases, J lost 0 bases, and 9 bases stayed unmatched. This CDR3 is 16 amino acids long. Germline CDR1 and CDR2: GTSNPN and SVGIG (reference sequence).

V and J are TRBV4-1 and TRBJ1-1; 7 nucleotides line up with TRBD1. CDR1 and CDR2 (germline): MGHRA, YSYEKL. Trimming cost V 1 base and J 5 bases; bases outside gene matches: 4. This CDR3 has 14 residues. CDR3 sequence (DNA): TGCGCCAGCAGCCAAGGACAGGGTTTTACTGAAGCTTTCTTT. As protein: CASSQGQGFTEAFF.

The chain is built from TRBV5-4 and TRBJ2-3; 7 positions agree with TRBD1. V lost 4 bases to trimming and J lost 7 bases; unmatched junction nucleotides: 15. Per the germline V gene, CDR1 is SGHNT and CDR2 is YYREEE (reference sequence). The CDR3 is made up of 16 amino acids. CDR3 loop: CASSTQQGSRTNTQYF. Here the CDR3 DNA reads TGTGCCAGCAGCACCCAACAGGGGTCAAGGACGAATACGCAGTATTTT.

The chain is built from TRBV28 and TRBJ1-1; D unclear. The CDR3 is made up of 14 amino acids. Germline loops: CDR1 MDHEN, CDR2 SYDVKM. Trimming cost V 6 bases and J 3 bases, with 14 bases left between them. The CDR3 bases are TGTGCCAGCAGCCTTGGATGGAGGGACACTGAAGCTTTCTTT. Its translation: CASSLGWRDTEAFF. The full variable domain, in which reference TRBV28 and TRBJ1-1 provide the parts outside the CDR3, is DVKVTQSSRYLVKRTGEKVFLECVQDMDHENMFWYRQDPGLGLRLIYFSYDVKMKEKGDIPEGYSVSREKKERFSLILESASTNQTSMYLCASSLGWRDTEAFFGQGTRLTVV.

V and J are TRBV2 and TRBJ1-1, with no clear D. The CDR3 sequence is 14 residues long. CDR1 SNHLY and CDR2 FYNNEI come from the germline V gene. The ends were cut back, 5 bases at V and 2 bases at J, with 12 bases in the middle. This CDR3 reads CASSLAGSNTEAFF. The CDR3 DNA reads TGTGCCAGCAGTTTAGCGGGGTCCAACACTGAAGCTTTCTTT.